Presented here are 18 T cell receptor beta chains from one specimen sequenced in a study of blood T cells in healthy people across ages. It was with a sample-barcoded 5' primer and a J-beta primer mix that a second PCR of about 7 to 12 cycles was run. Each CDR3 protein is one row after TCRdb ran MiXCR on the 5' RACE reads. The table records about 1.8 million distinct CDR3 sequences, around 48% of them present only once. Material: blood. These receptor sequences come from a woman aged 35 to 49 in good health.

This clonotype has just a few counts. This CDR3 is CASSSRTLNYEQYF. CDR3 coding DNA: TGTGCCAGCAGCTCGCGGACCCTAAACTACGAGCAGTACTTC. The gene calls are TRBV7-2 and TRBJ2-7; D unresolved. The CDR3 consists of 14 residues. Looked up from germline, CDR1 is SGHTA and CDR2 is FQGNSA. V was pared by 4 bases and J by 3 bases, with 13 bases between.

This rearrangement joins TRBV6-6 to TRBJ1-2; D is ambiguous. CDR1 is MNHNY, CDR2 SVGAGI, per germline (reference sequence). V was pared by 7 bases and J by 4 bases, with 10 bases between. The CDR3 runs 12 residues. The CDR3 coding sequence is TGTGCCAGCACTTGGGATTTCTATGGCTACACCTTC. It yields the protein CASTWDFYGYTF.

The rearrangement links TRBV7-9 to TRBJ1-4; D is unclear. This CDR3 spans 12 amino acids. CDR1 and CDR2 from the germline V gene are SEHNR and FQNEAQ (reference sequence). V dropped 5 bases and J dropped 8 bases, with 9 bases sitting between them. The CDR3 DNA follows: TGTGCCAGCAGCCTCTTAAGGGAAAAACTGTTTTTT. As protein: CASSLLREKLFF.

This clonotype was seen only a few times. The chain recombines TRBV3-1 with TRBJ1-2; D ambiguous. This CDR3 is built from 11 residues. Germline lookup yields CDR1 LGHDT and CDR2 YNNKEL (reference sequence). Between the trimmed V and J ends, which lost 0 bases and 8 bases, there was a span of 4 bases. The CDR3 loop reads CASSQEGGYTF. The CDR3 DNA is TGTGCCAGCAGCCAAGAAGGAGGCTACACCTTC.

A few counts support this clonotype. The V gene is TRBV6-1, the J gene TRBJ2-7, with 9 bases that match TRBD1. V shed 6 bases, J shed 4 bases, and the junction held 19 bases outside the gene matches. From germline, CDR1 is MNHNS and CDR2 SASEGT. The CDR3 spans 18 residues. The CDR3 region has the DNA TGTGCCAGCAGCTCACCTCCCGGGACAGGGAGCCAGTTGTACGAGCAGTACTTC. Amino acid sequence: CASSSPPGTGSQLYEQYF.

The chain uses TRBV4-3 and TRBJ2-2; 8 bases agree with TRBD2. Germline V gives CDR1 LGHNA, CDR2 YSLEER. Trimming removed 5 bases from V and 0 bases from J; junction bases left unmatched: 2. This CDR3 is 15 amino acids long. CDR3 in amino acids: CASSTSGANTGELFF. The CDR3 bases are TGCGCCAGCAGCACTAGCGGCGCGAACACCGGGGAGCTGTTTTTT.

This clonotype turned up a few times. The V gene is TRBV3-1, the J gene TRBJ2-5; D perhaps matches TRBD1 (5 bases). V dropped 5 bases and J dropped 11 bases, with 12 bases sitting between them. There are 11 residues in the CDR3. Germline lookup yields CDR1 LGHDT and CDR2 YNNKEL (reference sequence). CDR3 bases: TGTGCCAGCAGCTCTTTGGGGCGGCAGTACTTC. Its protein is CASSSLGRQYF.

This clonotype has just a few counts. CDR3 sequence reads: CASSLAGWEQFF. CDR3 in DNA: TGTGCCAGCAGTTTAGCGGGTTGGGAGCAGTTCTTC. V is TRBV28 and J is TRBJ2-1; D might be TRBD2 (5 bases). Trimming left V 2 bases short and J 10 bases short, with 9 bases between. The CDR3 has 12 amino acids. Germline CDR1 reads MDHEN; CDR2 reads SYDVKM.

The V call is TRBV11-2, the J call TRBJ2-7; D is possibly TRBD1 (6 bases). Germline loops: CDR1 SGHAT, CDR2 FQNNGV. The CDR3 length is 14 residues. V was clipped by 5 bases and J by 6 bases, with 17 bases between them. CDR3 nucleotides: TGTGCCAGCAGCAACACCCGGGACACCCTCGAGCAGTACTTC. It specifies CASSNTRDTLEQYF.

The V call is TRBV20-1, the J call TRBJ1-1; weak D call: TRBD1 (6 bases). V lost 6 bases to trimming and J lost 7 bases, with 18 bases between them. The germline V gene encodes CDR1 DFQATT and CDR2 SNEGSKA (reference sequence). This CDR3 has 13 amino acids. CDR3 sequence (DNA): TGCAGTGCCGCGGACAGAATCAAACTTGAAGCTTTCTTT. Translation: CSAADRIKLEAFF.

This clonotype showed up just a few times. The chain recombines TRBV6-2 or TRBV6-3 with TRBJ2-7; the D gene is possibly TRBD1 (6 bases). CDR3 size: 14 residues. Between the trimmed V and J ends, which lost 1 base and 2 bases, there was a span of 9 bases. Germline loops: CDR1 MNHEY, CDR2 SVGEGT. CDR3 in DNA: TGTGCCAGCAGTTACTATGAGGGGGCCTACGAGCAGTACTTC. It yields the protein CASSYYEGAYEQYF.

The chain combines TRBV12-3 or TRBV12-4 with TRBJ1-2; the D gene is possibly TRBD1 (5 bases). This CDR3 has 14 residues. V was clipped by 4 bases and J by 6 bases, with 15 bases between them. As DNA, the CDR3 is TGTGCCAGCAGTTCCACGCCGACAGCTAATGGCTACACCTTC. It codes for CASSSTPTANGYTF.

The V and J genes are TRBV7-9 and TRBJ2-3; no clear D gene. The CDR3 covers 12 residues. In germline, CDR1 is SEHNR, CDR2 FQNEAQ (reference sequence). V dropped 5 bases and J dropped 7 bases, with 10 bases sitting between them. In nucleotides, the CDR3 is TGTGCCAGCAGCGCCGGAGCATATACGCAGTATTTT. The encoded protein is CASSAGAYTQYF.

The rearrangement links TRBV7-2 to TRBJ2-6; D may be TRBD1 (5 bases). Trimming shortened V by 1 base and J by 3 bases, and 16 bases separated the two germline ends. In germline, CDR1 is SGHTA, CDR2 FQGNSA. The CDR3 runs 18 residues. The CDR3, as DNA: TGTGCCAGCAGCTTAGAACCCCAGGGATTGGGTGGGGCCAACGTCCTGACTTTC. It encodes CASSLEPQGLGGANVLTF.

J is TRBJ2-7 and V is TRBV7-2, with D perhaps TRBD1 (6 bases). Germline CDR1 is SGHTA and CDR2 is FQGNSA. V was shortened by 5 bases and J by 0 bases, with 14 bases between the two germline ends. The CDR3 runs 15 residues. The CDR3, as DNA: TGTGCCAGCAGCGGGACACGTATAATCTCCTACGAGCAGTACTTC. Amino acids: CASSGTRIISYEQYF.

The V and J genes are TRBV4-3 and TRBJ2-3, with 13 bases identical to TRBD2. This CDR3 region has 15 residues. Losses at the gene ends were 0 bases for V and 13 bases for J; bases not matched to a gene: 7. CDR1 LGHNA and CDR2 YSLEER come from the germline V gene. CDR3 DNA sequence: TGCGCCAGCAGCCAAGAGAGGACTAGCGGGGGCTTCAAGTATTTT. It is translated as CASSQERTSGGFKYF.

This chain links TRBV14 with TRBJ2-3, with 7 bases aligning to TRBD2. CDR3 length: 18 amino acids. Germline V gene lookup returns CDR1 SGHDN and CDR2 FVKESK. Trimming removed 4 bases from V and 2 bases from J; junction bases left unmatched: 15. CDR3 in amino acids: CASSPTAPGLHSTDTQYF. Written as DNA, the CDR3 is TGTGCCAGCAGCCCCACCGCCCCGGGACTACATTCCACAGATACGCAGTATTTT.

The CDR3 coding sequence is TGCAGTGCTAAGCACCCGACTAGCGGGGGGACAAACTCCGAGCAGTACTTC. Amino acid sequence: CSAKHPTSGGTNSEQYF. The rearrangement uses TRBV20-1 and TRBJ2-4; 13 bases fit TRBD2. Judging by the DNA end, TRBJ2-7 fits better; the J call may be wrong. This CDR3 comprises 17 residues. CDR1 and CDR2 (germline): DFQATT, SNEGSKA (reference sequence).